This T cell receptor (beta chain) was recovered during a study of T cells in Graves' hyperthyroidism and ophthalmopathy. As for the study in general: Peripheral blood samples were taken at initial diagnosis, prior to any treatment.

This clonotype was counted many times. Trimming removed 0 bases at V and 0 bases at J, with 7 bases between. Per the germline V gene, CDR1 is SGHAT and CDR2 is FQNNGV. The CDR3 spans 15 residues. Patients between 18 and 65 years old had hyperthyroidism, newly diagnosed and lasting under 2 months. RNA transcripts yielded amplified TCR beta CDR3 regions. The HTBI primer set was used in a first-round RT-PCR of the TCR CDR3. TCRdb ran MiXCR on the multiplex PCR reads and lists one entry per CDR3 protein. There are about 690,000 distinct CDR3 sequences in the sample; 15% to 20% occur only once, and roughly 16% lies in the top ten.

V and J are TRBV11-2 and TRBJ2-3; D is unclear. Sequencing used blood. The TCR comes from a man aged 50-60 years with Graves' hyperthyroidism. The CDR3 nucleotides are TGTGCCAGCAGCTTAGATCAGGCCAGCACAGATACGCAGTATTTT. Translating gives CASSLDQASTDTQYF.